Listed here are 8 T cell receptor beta chains from one sample, sequenced in a study of human T cells and chemical hapten exposure. TCRdb reprocessed the RACE reads via MiXCR and lists one record per CDR3 protein. The table records 85,000 to 95,000 distinct CDR3 sequences, approximately 10% of them present only once. Sample time point: patch test 2, 6 weeks after DPC sensitization. Treatment described: therapeutic diphenylcyclopropenone sensitization with weekly scalp DPC. Sequencing used whole blood, obtained in connection with sensitization to the hapten diphenylcyclopropenone (DPC). Every receptor here comes from a man in his forties with alopecia areata. Some clones in this sample may be carry-over from other donors' samples.

There are a few counts of this clonotype. The chain carries TRBV7-2 and TRBJ2-7; no reliable D call. V was trimmed by 5 bases and J by 4 bases, leaving 18 bases between them. The germline gives CDR1 SGHTA, CDR2 FQGNSA. This CDR3 comprises 15 residues. This chain's CDR3 is CASSQFSSVGYEQYF. The CDR3 nucleotides are TGTGCCAGCAGCCAATTCAGTTCAGTAGGGTACGAGCAGTACTTC.

Comments on this clonotype: The junction departs from germline at one end; a sequencing error may be responsible. The chain uses TRBV20-1 and TRBJ2-7; 9 bases align to TRBD2. Germline V lookup: CDR1 DFQATT, CDR2 SNEGSKA (reference sequence). The CDR3 runs 13 residues. CDR3 in DNA: TGCAGTGCTTATAGCGGGAGTTTAATCGGGGACCTATTC. It translates to CSAYSGSLIGDLF.

This clonotype was seen a few times. The CDR3 DNA follows: TGTGCCAGCAGCTTACGGACAGGGGGCGCGTCTGAAGCTTTCTTT. Translation: CASSLRTGGASEAFF. V gene TRBV5-4 combines with J gene TRBJ1-1, with TRBD1 identical over 11 bases. The germline gives CDR1 SGHNT, CDR2 YYREEE (reference sequence). The V and J ends lost 2 bases and 6 bases, in that order; junction bases with no gene match: 6. The CDR3 is 15 amino acids.

This clonotype was picked up a small number of times. Here the CDR3 reads CSARDSRQRANYGYTF. The CDR3, as DNA: TGCAGTGCTAGAGATTCGAGACAGCGAGCTAACTATGGCTACACCTTC. V and J are TRBV20-1 and TRBJ1-2; the D gene is possibly TRBD1 (5 bases). The V end lost 0 bases, the J end lost 0 bases, and 14 bases lay between the germline ends. This CDR3 is built from 16 residues. CDR1 is DFQATT and CDR2 is SNEGSKA in the germline V gene (reference sequence).

This clonotype was recorded many times. J is TRBJ1-5 and V is TRBV27; D is unresolved. The CDR3 runs to 15 residues. Germline V gives CDR1 MNHEY, CDR2 SMNVEV (reference sequence). V was pared by 2 bases and J by 0 bases, with 8 bases between. CDR3 region: CASSLTRDSNQPQHF. The CDR3 region has the DNA TGTGCCAGCAGTTTAACACGGGATAGCAATCAGCCCCAGCATTTT.

The table lists this clonotype with a few counts. The gene calls are TRBV12-3 or TRBV12-4 and TRBJ1-5; D not certain. CDR3 length: 15 residues. V lost 7 bases to trimming and J lost 2 bases, with 15 bases between them. The CDR3 DNA reads as TGTGCCAGCACCCCCGGACCGGGTGGCAATCAGCCCCAGCATTTT. Amino acids: CASTPGPGGNQPQHF.

The chain is built from TRBV19 and TRBJ2-1, with 15 positions matching TRBD2. The CDR3 has 18 amino acids. Germline CDR1 is LNHDA and CDR2 is SQIVND (reference sequence). V trimming: 0 bases; J trimming: 7 bases; junction bases outside the gene matches: 7. The CDR3 protein is CASSIEPPGTSGRNEQFF. DNA of the CDR3: TGTGCCAGTAGTATAGAACCTCCCGGGACTAGCGGGAGGAATGAGCAGTTCTTC. Looking up the rest from reference TRBV19 and TRBJ2-1 gives the full variable domain: DGGITQSPKYLFRKEGQNVTLSCEQNLNHDAMYWYRQDPGQGLRLIYYSQIVNDFQKGDIAEGYSVSREKKESFPLTVTSAQKNPTAFYLCASSIEPPGTSGRNEQFFGPGTRLTVL.

V and J are TRBV3-1 and TRBJ2-1; D not resolved. Trimming pared 0 bases from V and 5 bases from J, leaving 11 bases between. CDR1 and CDR2 from the germline V gene are LGHDT and YNNKEL (reference sequence). There are 15 residues in the CDR3. This CDR3 is CASSQDGQPHNEQFF. In DNA, the CDR3 is TGTGCCAGCAGCCAAGATGGGCAGCCCCACAATGAGCAGTTCTTC.